This TCR beta chain was identified during a study of blood T cell repertoires in COVID-19. Overall study context: The cDNA or gDNA used as material had been derived from T cells, B-cell-depleted T cells, or PBMCs.

The CDR3 is made up of 13 amino acids. CDR1 and CDR2 (germline): MGHRA, YSYEKL. V gave up 4 bases and J gave up 6 bases, with 13 bases separating them. Generated by immunoSEQ multiplex PCR, the TCRdb table keeps only in-frame clones and is missing some. The table includes fewer than 70,000 clones, roughly 87% detected once. The gene calls are TRBV4-1 and TRBJ2-7; possibly TRBD1 for D (5 bases). The receptor comes from a man between 45 and 60 years old with active COVID-19. Sequencing was performed on peripheral blood. The CDR3 sequence: CASSPDRHSEQYF. CDR3 nucleotides: TGCGCCAGCAGCCCAGACAGACACTCCGAGCAGTACTTC.